One and the same sample provided the 9 T cell receptor beta chains below, sequenced in a study of human T cells and chemical hapten exposure. Sample time point: patch test 2, 6 weeks after DPC sensitization. Treatment noted: therapeutic diphenylcyclopropenone sensitization with weekly scalp DPC. TCRdb re-derived calls from the RACE reads in MiXCR, one entry per CDR3 protein. The sample records over 100,000 distinct CDR3 sequences, more than 7% being singletons. The sample here was whole blood, taken in connection with sensitization to the hapten diphenylcyclopropenone (DPC). The receptors shown here come from a middle-aged woman with alopecia areata. Some clones in this sample may be carry-over from other donors' samples.

This clonotype was observed many times. The rearrangement uses TRBV10-2 and TRBJ1-1, with no clear D. The germline V gene has CDR1 WSHSY and CDR2 SAAADI. Deletions cut 4 bases from V and 5 bases from J, with 14 bases between. The CDR3 runs 14 residues. CDR3 DNA: TGCGCCAGCAGTGCGGGTTTAGGTAGGACTGAAGCTTTCTTT. It is translated as CASSAGLGRTEAFF.

The table lists this clonotype with many counts. The genes are TRBV24-1 and TRBJ2-1; 9 nucleotides line up with TRBD2. CDR3 length equals 17 residues. The germline V gene has CDR1 KGHDR and CDR2 SFDVKD. The trim removed 3 bases at V and 2 bases at J, leaving 7 bases unmatched. The chain's CDR3 is CATSDGASGAPYNEQFF. In DNA form, the CDR3 reads TGTGCCACCAGTGATGGGGCTAGCGGGGCCCCCTACAATGAGCAGTTCTTC.

This clonotype was observed at least ten times. V gene TRBV12-3 or TRBV12-4 combines with J gene TRBJ2-1; no firm D call. The V end was cut by 3 bases, the J end by 6 bases, with 9 bases between. The length of the CDR3 is 13 residues. The chain's CDR3 is CASSLAFLNEQFF. The CDR3 DNA reads TGTGCCAGCAGTTTGGCCTTCCTCAATGAGCAGTTCTTC.

This clonotype was picked up a small number of times. The rearrangement joins TRBV5-8 to TRBJ1-6; D gene uncertain. The V gene's germline CDR1 is SGHTS and CDR2 YDEGEE. The CDR3 runs 14 residues. V lost 7 bases to trimming and J lost 4 bases, with 12 bases between them. Here the CDR3 reads CASWPVGYNSPLHF. The CDR3 DNA reads TGTGCCAGCTGGCCAGTGGGTTATAATTCACCCCTCCACTTT.

This clonotype is categorized as medium-sized (0.01 to 0.1%). The V gene is TRBV14, the J gene TRBJ2-3, with no clear D. This CDR3 has 12 amino acids. Germline assignment: CDR1 SGHDN and CDR2 FVKESK. V lost 4 bases to trimming and J lost 7 bases, with 9 bases between them. The DNA of the CDR3 is TGTGCCAGCAGCCTTCCCCGCCATACGCAGTATTTT. Its protein is CASSLPRHTQYF.

This clonotype was picked up many times. The DNA for the CDR3 is TGTGCCAGCAGACGGACAGGCGCCTCCTACGAGCAGTACTTC. Residues: CASRRTGASYEQYF. The chain recombines TRBV6-2 or TRBV6-3 with TRBJ2-7; 7 positions match TRBD1. The CDR3 has 14 residues. V shed 6 bases, J shed 0 bases, and the junction held 5 bases outside the gene matches. Germline V CDR1 and CDR2: MNHEY, SVGEGT.

This clonotype was recorded a few times. The chain uses TRBV5-5 and TRBJ2-4, with D uncertain. The CDR3 covers 13 residues. Trimming removed 7 bases at V and 0 bases at J, with 8 bases between. The germline gives CDR1 SGHKS, CDR2 YYEKEE (reference sequence). In nucleotides, the CDR3 is TGTGCCAGCCTAGGCGTAGCCAAAAACATTCAGTACTTC. It yields the protein CASLGVAKNIQYF.

This clonotype was observed at least ten times. V and J are TRBV24-1 and TRBJ2-2; 8 bases match TRBD2. The J segment lost 2 bases and the V segment lost 7 bases, leaving 8 bases of the junction unmatched. CDR1 and CDR2 from the germline V gene are KGHDR and SFDVKD. The CDR3 covers 16 residues. In nucleotides, the CDR3 is TGTGCCACCAGGGATAGCGGGATGGGTAACACCGGGGAGCTGTTTTTT. Amino acid sequence: CATRDSGMGNTGELFF.

This clonotype appeared a few times. The chain joins TRBV7-6 to TRBJ2-2, with 13 nucleotides matching TRBD2. The CDR3 covers 19 residues. Germline V lookup: CDR1 SGHVS, CDR2 FNYEAQ. The junction had 9 bases not matched to a gene; V was cut back by 5 bases and J by 0 bases. This CDR3 reads CASSPGLAGAYANTGELFF. The CDR3 DNA follows: TGTGCCAGCAGCCCTGGACTAGCGGGGGCGTATGCGAACACCGGGGAGCTGTTTTTT.